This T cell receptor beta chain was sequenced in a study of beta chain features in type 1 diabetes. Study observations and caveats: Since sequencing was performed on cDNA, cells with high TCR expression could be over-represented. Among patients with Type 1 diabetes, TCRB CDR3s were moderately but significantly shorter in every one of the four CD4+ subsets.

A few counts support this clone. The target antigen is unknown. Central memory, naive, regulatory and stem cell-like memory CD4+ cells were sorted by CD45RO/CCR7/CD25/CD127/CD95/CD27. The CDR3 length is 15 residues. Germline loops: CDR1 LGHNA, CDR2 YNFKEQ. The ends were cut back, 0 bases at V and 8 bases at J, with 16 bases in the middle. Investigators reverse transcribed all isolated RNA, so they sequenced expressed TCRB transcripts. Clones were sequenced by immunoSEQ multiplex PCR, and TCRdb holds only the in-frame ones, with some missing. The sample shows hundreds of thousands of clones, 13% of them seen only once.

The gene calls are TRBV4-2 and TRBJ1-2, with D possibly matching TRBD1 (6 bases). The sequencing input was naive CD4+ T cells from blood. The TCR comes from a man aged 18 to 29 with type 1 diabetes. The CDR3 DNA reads TGTGCCAGCAGCCAAGATGTTGAAAACAGGGCGGGCTACACCTTC. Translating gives CASSQDVENRAGYTF.